These 20 T cell receptor beta chains were all obtained from the same sample, sequenced in a study of control samples from healthy donors and cancer patients. Data came from immunoSEQ multiplex PCR; TCRdb stores just in-frame clones and leaves some out. The data contain 70,000 to 95,000 clones, 91% of them seen just once; the ten biggest clones take up over 0.85%. Sequencing was carried out using blood. Receptors originate from a woman aged 25-40 years in good health.

The chain recombines TRBV7-9 with TRBJ1-1; a weak D match, TRBD1 (6 bases). The CDR3 covers 15 residues. Looked up from germline, CDR1 is SEHNR and CDR2 is FQNEAQ (reference sequence). V gave up 1 base and J gave up 7 bases, with 16 bases separating them. As DNA, the CDR3 is TGTGCCAGCAGCTTAGGGGGGCCGAGGCGGGGTGAAGCTTTCTTT. This codes for CASSLGGPRRGEAFF.

The CDR3 reads CASRRTYSDTDTQYF. CDR3 nucleotides: TGTGCCAGCCGCCGGACTTATTCGGACACAGATACGCAGTATTTT. This chain uses TRBV11-2 with TRBJ2-3; possibly TRBD2 for D (5 bases). The CDR3 has 15 residues. Looked up from germline, CDR1 is SGHAT and CDR2 is FQNNGV. The germline V and J ends were trimmed by 8 bases and 2 bases, with 17 bases remaining between them.

This chain uses TRBV11-2 with TRBJ2-1, with D possibly being TRBD2 (6 bases). Germline assignment: CDR1 SGHAT and CDR2 FQNNGV. Trimming stripped 1 base from V and 11 bases from J, with 9 bases between. The CDR3 is made up of 12 amino acids. CDR3 nucleotide sequence: TGTGCCAGCAGCTTAGCCGGGAGAAAGCAGTTCTTC. Amino acid sequence: CASSLAGRKQFF.

The rearrangement uses TRBV3-1 (or the pseudogene TRBV3-2) and TRBJ1-2; perhaps TRBD1 as D (6 bases). V was trimmed by 3 bases and J by 5 bases, leaving 13 bases between them. The CDR3 has 14 amino acids. CDR1 is LGHDT and CDR2 is YNNKEL in the germline V gene (reference sequence). The CDR3 DNA is TGTGCCAGCAGCCAGGTCGGACAGAGTTATGGCTACACCTTC. This gives the protein CASSQVGQSYGYTF.

The rearrangement uses TRBV15 and TRBJ1-5; tentative D call: TRBD1 (6 bases). The CDR3 contains 15 residues. The V gene lost 4 bases and the J gene lost 7 bases, with 17 bases spanning the gap. Germline V gives CDR1 LNHNV, CDR2 YYDKDF (reference sequence). CDR3: CATSIWKVGTQPQHF. The DNA of the CDR3 is TGTGCCACCAGCATATGGAAAGTGGGGACACAGCCCCAGCATTTT. Variable domain in full (rest from reference TRBV15 and TRBJ1-5): DAMVIQNPRYQVTQFGKPVTLSCSQTLNHNVMYWYQQKSSQAPKLLFHYYDKDFNNEADTPDNFQSRRPNTSFCFLDIRSPGLGDTAMYLCATSIWKVGTQPQHFGDGTRLSIL.

The chain is built from TRBV30 and TRBJ2-7, with D possibly TRBD2 on 6 matching bases. V gave up 3 bases and J gave up 3 bases, with 24 bases separating them. This CDR3 has 17 amino acids. CDR1 GTSNPN and CDR2 SVGIG come from the germline V gene (reference sequence). The CDR3 protein is CAWSETRRDSLRYEQYF. CDR3 coding DNA: TGTGCCTGGAGCGAAACAAGGCGGGACTCCCTCCGCTACGAGCAGTACTTC.

This chain links TRBV30 with TRBJ1-6; the D gene is possibly TRBD1 (6 bases). The CDR3 sequence is 13 residues long. Per the germline V gene, CDR1 is GTSNPN and CDR2 is SVGIG (reference sequence). In DNA, the CDR3 is TGTGCGCGGGGACCGCAGGGGAATTCACCCCTCCACTTT. This sequence encodes CARGPQGNSPLHF.

The genes are TRBV14 and TRBJ1-1; D gene ambiguous. The ends were cut back, 9 bases at V and 1 base at J, with 9 bases in the middle. Germline CDR1 and CDR2: SGHDN and FVKESK. The CDR3 is 12 amino acids. The CDR3 DNA follows: TGTGCCAGTGAACCTCAGAACACTGAAGCTTTCTTT. It codes for CASEPQNTEAFF.

The chain joins TRBV12-5 to TRBJ1-5, with D possibly matching TRBD1 (6 bases). The CDR3 covers 15 residues. With 5 bases removed from V and 0 bases from J, the gap between germline ends came to 11 bases. The V gene's germline CDR1 is LGHNT and CDR2 FRNRAP. The CDR3 is CASGLPGDSNQPQHF. In nucleotides, the CDR3 is TGTGCTAGTGGTCTTCCAGGGGATAGCAATCAGCCCCAGCATTTT. The variable domain in full, with the rest retrieved from reference TRBV12-5 and TRBJ1-5, is DARVTQTPRHKVTEMGQEVTMRCQPILGHNTVFWYRQTMMQGLELLAYFRNRAPLDDSGMPKDRFSAEMPDATLATLKIQPSEPRDSAVYFCASGLPGDSNQPQHFGDGTRLSIL.

This sequence joins TRBV5-4 and TRBJ2-5; D is possibly TRBD1 or TRBD2 (5 bases each). Between the trimmed V and J ends, which lost 0 bases and 5 bases, there was a span of 11 bases. CDR1 and CDR2 (germline): SGHNT, YYREEE (reference sequence). The CDR3 is 14 amino acids. CDR3 amino acids: CASSLGRDGETQYF. The CDR3 DNA reads as TGTGCCAGCAGCTTGGGAAGGGACGGCGAGACCCAGTACTTC.

V and J are TRBV6-4 and TRBJ1-1; 8 positions agree with TRBD1. The CDR3 loop spans 14 amino acids. After removal of 4 bases from V and 7 bases from J, the junction contained 8 bases not matched to a gene. Germline CDR1 reads MRHNA; CDR2 reads SNTAGT. CDR3 amino acids: CASSASPGQGEAFF. The CDR3 nucleotides read TGTGCCAGCAGTGCCTCTCCTGGACAGGGTGAAGCTTTCTTT.

This clone was found once. CDR3 DNA sequence: TGTGCCAGCAGTTTAGAACCTCCCGGGTGGGGACAGGGGAATGAAAAACTGTTTTTT. This translates into CASSLEPPGWGQGNEKLFF. V gene TRBV27 combines with J gene TRBJ1-4; 10 bases are shared with TRBD1. After removal of 2 bases from V and 5 bases from J, the junction contained 14 bases not matched to a gene. CDR3 length equals 19 residues. Germline CDR1 MNHEY, CDR2 SMNVEV (reference sequence).

The chain has TRBV20-1 and TRBJ2-7, with D unclear. This CDR3 has 12 amino acids. Trimming left V 3 bases short and J 1 base short, with 7 bases between. CDR1 is DFQATT, CDR2 SNEGSKA, per germline (reference sequence). The CDR3 region has the DNA TGCAGTGCTAGTCCTCTTTCCTACGAGCAGTACTTC. Its protein product is CSASPLSYEQYF.

The chain recombines TRBV12-3 or TRBV12-4 with TRBJ1-5, with D tentatively TRBD1 (5 bases). The ends were cut back, 2 bases at V and 9 bases at J, with 11 bases in the middle. The CDR3 sequence is 13 residues long. The chain's CDR3 is CASSLMGVGPQHF. The CDR3 DNA follows: TGTGCCAGCAGTTTAATGGGGGTAGGGCCCCAGCATTTT.

The CDR3 reads CASSQSLNYGYTF. The CDR3 DNA reads as TGTGCCAGCAGCCAAAGCTTAAACTATGGCTACACCTTC. The chain recombines TRBV3-1 (or the pseudogene TRBV3-2) with TRBJ1-2; D ambiguous. CDR3 length: 13 amino acids. Germline loops: CDR1 LGHDT, CDR2 YNNKEL (reference sequence). With 2 bases removed from V and 2 bases from J, the gap between germline ends came to 6 bases.

The chain carries TRBV5-1 and TRBJ2-7; D might be TRBD2 (6 bases). Germline V gene lookup returns CDR1 SGHRS and CDR2 YFSETQ. There are 13 residues in the CDR3. V shed 4 bases and J shed 6 bases, with 14 bases lying between them. CDR3 coding DNA: TGCGCCAGCAGCCTGGACTACCTCGGCGAGCAGTACTTC. It yields the protein CASSLDYLGEQYF.

This chain links TRBV6-5 with TRBJ1-1; D may be TRBD1 (6 bases). Per the germline V gene, CDR1 is MNHEY and CDR2 is SVGAGI. V dropped 1 base and J dropped 7 bases, with 19 bases sitting between them. The CDR3 loop spans 16 amino acids. The CDR3 DNA sequence: TGTGCCAGCAGTTACTTGATAGTAGGGGGTCTGGGTGAAGCTTTCTTT. Encoded protein: CASSYLIVGGLGEAFF.

This sequence joins TRBV5-1 and TRBJ2-1; 14 nucleotides align to TRBD2. CDR1 and CDR2 from the germline V gene are SGHRS and YFSETQ. CDR3 length: 16 residues. J was trimmed by 3 bases and V by 4 bases; bases with no gene match: 3. The CDR3 DNA follows: TGCGCCAGCAGCAGGGGGACTAGCGGGGGCTACAATGAGCAGTTCTTC. This translates into CASSRGTSGGYNEQFF.

This chain uses TRBV7-9 with TRBJ1-6, with D tentatively TRBD1 (5 bases). Looked up from germline, CDR1 is SEHNR and CDR2 is FQNEAQ (reference sequence). V gave up 4 bases and J gave up 15 bases, with 16 bases separating them. The CDR3 is made up of 13 amino acids. The CDR3 loop reads CASSSSRELGLHF. The CDR3 nucleotides are TGTGCCAGCAGCTCATCCAGGGAGCTCGGCCTCCACTTT.

CDR3 sequence reads: CASSWGLSPLHF. As DNA, the CDR3 is TGTGCCAGCAGCTGGGGATTATCACCCCTCCACTTT. This sequence joins TRBV5-8 and TRBJ1-6, with D hard to call. The V end was cut by 3 bases, the J end by 10 bases, with 8 bases between. There are 12 residues in the CDR3. The germline gives CDR1 SGHTS, CDR2 YDEGEE. Together with reference TRBV5-8 and TRBJ1-6, the CDR3 gives the full variable domain: EAGVTQSPTHLIKTRGQQATLRCSPISGHTSVYWYQQALGLGLQFLLWYDEGEERNRGNFPPRFSGRQFPNYSSELNVNALELEDSALYLCASSWGLSPLHFGNGTRLTVT.